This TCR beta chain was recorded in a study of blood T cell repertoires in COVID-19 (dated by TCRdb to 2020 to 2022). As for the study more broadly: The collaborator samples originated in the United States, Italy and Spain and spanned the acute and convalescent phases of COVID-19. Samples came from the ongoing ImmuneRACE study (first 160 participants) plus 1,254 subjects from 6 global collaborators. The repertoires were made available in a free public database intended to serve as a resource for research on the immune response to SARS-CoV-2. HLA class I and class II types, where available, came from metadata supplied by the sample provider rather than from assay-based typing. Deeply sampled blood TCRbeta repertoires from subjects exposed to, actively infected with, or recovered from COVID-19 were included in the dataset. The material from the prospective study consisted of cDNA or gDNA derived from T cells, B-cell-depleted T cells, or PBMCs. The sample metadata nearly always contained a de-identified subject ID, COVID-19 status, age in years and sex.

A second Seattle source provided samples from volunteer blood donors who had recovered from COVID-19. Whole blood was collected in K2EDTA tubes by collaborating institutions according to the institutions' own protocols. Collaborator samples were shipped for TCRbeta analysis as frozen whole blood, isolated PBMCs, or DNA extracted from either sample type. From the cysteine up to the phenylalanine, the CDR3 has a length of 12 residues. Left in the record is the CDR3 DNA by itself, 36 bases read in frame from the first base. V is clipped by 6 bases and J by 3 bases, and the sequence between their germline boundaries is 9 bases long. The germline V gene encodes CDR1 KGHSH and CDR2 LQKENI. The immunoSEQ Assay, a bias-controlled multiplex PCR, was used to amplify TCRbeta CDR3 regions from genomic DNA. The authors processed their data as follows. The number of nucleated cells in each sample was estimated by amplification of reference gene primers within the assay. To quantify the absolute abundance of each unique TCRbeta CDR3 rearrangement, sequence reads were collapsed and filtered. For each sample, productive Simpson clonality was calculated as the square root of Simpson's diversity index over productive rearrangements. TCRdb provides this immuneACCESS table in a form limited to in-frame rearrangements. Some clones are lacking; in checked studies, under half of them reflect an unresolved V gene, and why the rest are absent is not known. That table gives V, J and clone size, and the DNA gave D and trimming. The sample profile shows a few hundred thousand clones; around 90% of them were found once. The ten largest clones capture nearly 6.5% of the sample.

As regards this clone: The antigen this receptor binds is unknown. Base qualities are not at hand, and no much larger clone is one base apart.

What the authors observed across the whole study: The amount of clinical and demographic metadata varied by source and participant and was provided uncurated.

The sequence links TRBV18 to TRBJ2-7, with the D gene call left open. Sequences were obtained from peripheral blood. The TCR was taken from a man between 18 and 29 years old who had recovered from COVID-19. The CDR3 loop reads CASSFGLYEQYF. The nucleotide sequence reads TGTGCCAGCTCCTTTGGGCTCTACGAGCAGTACTTC.